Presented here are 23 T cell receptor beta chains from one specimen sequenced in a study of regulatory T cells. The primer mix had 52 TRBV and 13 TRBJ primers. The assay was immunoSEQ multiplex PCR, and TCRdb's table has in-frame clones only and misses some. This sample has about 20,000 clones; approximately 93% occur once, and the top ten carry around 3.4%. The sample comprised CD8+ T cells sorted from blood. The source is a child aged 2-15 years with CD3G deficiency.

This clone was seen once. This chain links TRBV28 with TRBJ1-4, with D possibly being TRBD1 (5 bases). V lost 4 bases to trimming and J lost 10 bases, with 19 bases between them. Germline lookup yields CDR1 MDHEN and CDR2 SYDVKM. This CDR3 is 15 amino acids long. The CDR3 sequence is CASSSRTRLKGKLFF. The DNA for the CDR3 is TGTGCCAGCAGTTCAAGGACAAGATTGAAAGGAAAACTGTTTTTT.

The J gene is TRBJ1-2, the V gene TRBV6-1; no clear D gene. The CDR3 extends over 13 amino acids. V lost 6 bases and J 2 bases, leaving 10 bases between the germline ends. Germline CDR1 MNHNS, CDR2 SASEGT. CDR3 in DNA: TGTGCCAGCAGGGACGGATTAAACTATGGCTACACCTTC. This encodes CASRDGLNYGYTF.

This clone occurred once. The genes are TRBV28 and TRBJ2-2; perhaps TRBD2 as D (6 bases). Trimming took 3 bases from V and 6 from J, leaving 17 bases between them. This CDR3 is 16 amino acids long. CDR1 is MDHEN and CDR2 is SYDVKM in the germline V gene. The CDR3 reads CASSFSRTGVAGELFF. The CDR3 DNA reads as TGTGCCAGCAGTTTCTCCCGGACGGGAGTAGCCGGGGAGCTGTTTTTT.

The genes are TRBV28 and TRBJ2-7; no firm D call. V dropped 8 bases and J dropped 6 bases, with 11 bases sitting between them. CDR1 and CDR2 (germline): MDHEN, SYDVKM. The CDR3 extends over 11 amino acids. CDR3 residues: CASGPILEQYF. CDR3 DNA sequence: TGTGCCAGCGGGCCCATCCTCGAGCAGTACTTC.

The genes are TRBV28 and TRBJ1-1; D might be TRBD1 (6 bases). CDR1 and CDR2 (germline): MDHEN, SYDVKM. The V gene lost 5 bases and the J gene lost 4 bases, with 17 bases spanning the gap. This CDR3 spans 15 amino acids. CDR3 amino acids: CASSPLQTGGTEAFF. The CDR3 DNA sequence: TGTGCCAGCAGTCCCCTTCAGACAGGAGGCACTGAAGCTTTCTTT.

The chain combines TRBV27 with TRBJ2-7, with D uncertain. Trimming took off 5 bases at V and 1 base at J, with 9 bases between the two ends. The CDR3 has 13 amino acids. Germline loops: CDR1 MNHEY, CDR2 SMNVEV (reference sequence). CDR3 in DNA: TGTGCCAGCAGTCCCCTGGGTTCCTACGAGCAGTACTTC. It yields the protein CASSPLGSYEQYF.

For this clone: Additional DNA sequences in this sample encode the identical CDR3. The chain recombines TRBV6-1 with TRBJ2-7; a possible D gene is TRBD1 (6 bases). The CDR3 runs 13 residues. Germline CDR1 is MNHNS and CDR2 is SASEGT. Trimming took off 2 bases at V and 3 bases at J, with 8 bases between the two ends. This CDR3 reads CASSERDNYEQYF. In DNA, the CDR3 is TGTGCCAGCAGTGAACGGGACAACTACGAGCAGTACTTC.

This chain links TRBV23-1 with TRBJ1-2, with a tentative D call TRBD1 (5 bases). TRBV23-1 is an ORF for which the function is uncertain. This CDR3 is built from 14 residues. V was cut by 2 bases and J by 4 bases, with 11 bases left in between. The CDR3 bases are TGCGCCAGCAGTCAAGGGACGGGGGGCTATGGCTACACCTTC. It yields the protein CASSQGTGGYGYTF.

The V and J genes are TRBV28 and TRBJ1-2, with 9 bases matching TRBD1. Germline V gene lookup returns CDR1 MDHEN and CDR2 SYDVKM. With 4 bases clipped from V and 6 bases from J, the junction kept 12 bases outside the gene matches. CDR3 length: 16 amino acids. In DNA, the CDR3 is TGTGCCAGCAGTTCAACCTCCTATACAGGGGGCAATGGCTACACCTTC. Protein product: CASSSTSYTGGNGYTF.

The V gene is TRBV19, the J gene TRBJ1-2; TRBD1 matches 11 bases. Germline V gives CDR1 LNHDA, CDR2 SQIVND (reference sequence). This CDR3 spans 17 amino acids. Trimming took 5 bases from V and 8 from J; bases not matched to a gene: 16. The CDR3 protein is CASSSRTGGASLRGYTF. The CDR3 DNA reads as TGTGCCAGTAGTTCCCGGACAGGGGGCGCATCCCTTCGCGGCTACACCTTC.

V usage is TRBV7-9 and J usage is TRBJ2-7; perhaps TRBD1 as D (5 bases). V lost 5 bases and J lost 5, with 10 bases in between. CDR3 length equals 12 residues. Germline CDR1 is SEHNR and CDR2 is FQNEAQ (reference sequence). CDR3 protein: CASSQGVNEQYF. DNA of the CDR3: TGTGCCAGCAGCCAGGGCGTCAACGAGCAGTACTTC. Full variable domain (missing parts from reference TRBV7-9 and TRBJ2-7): DTGVSQNPRHKITKRGQNVTFRCDPISEHNRLYWYRQTLGQGPEFLTYFQNEAQLEKSRLLSDRFSAERPKGSFSTLEIQRTEQGDSAMYLCASSQGVNEQYFGPGTRLTVT.

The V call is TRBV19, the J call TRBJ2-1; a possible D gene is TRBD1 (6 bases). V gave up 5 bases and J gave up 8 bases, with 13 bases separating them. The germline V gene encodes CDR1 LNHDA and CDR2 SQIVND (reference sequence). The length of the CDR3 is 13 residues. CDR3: CASSGQLMDEQFF. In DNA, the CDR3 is TGTGCCAGTAGTGGACAGCTTATGGATGAGCAGTTCTTC.

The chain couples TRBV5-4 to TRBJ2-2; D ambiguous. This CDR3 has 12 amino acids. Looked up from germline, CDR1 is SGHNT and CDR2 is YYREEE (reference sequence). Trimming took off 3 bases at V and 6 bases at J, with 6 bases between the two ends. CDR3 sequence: CASSSQSGELFF. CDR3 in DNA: TGTGCCAGCAGCTCCCAATCCGGGGAGCTGTTTTTT.

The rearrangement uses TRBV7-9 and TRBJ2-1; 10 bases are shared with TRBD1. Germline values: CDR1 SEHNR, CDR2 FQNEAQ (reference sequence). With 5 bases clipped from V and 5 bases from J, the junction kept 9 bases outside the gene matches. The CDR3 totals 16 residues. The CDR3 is CASSAQTGQGNNEQFF. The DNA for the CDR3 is TGTGCCAGCAGCGCCCAAACGGGACAGGGGAACAATGAGCAGTTCTTC.

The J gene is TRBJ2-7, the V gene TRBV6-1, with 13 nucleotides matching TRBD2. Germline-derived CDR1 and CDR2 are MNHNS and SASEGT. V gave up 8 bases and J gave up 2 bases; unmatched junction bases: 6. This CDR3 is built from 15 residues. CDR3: CASQLAGGPTYEQYF. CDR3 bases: TGTGCCAGCCAACTAGCGGGAGGGCCGACCTACGAGCAGTACTTC.

The CDR3 loop is CASSQEGRDTEAFF. The CDR3 nucleotides are TGCGCCAGCAGCCAAGAGGGCCGGGACACTGAAGCTTTCTTT. The V and J genes are TRBV4-1 and TRBJ1-1; D remains ambiguous. V lost 0 bases and J 3 bases, leaving 8 bases between the germline ends. CDR1 is MGHRA and CDR2 is YSYEKL in the germline V gene. This CDR3 is 14 amino acids long.

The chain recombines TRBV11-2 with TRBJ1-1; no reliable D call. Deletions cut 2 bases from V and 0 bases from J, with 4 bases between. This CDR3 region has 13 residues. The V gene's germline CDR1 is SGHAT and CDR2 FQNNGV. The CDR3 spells CASSLYLNTEAFF. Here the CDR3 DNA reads TGTGCCAGCAGCTTATATTTGAACACTGAAGCTTTCTTT.

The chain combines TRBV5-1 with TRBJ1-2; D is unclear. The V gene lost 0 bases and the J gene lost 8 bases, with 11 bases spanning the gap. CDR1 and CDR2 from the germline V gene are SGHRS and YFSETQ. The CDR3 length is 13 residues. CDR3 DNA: TGCGCCAGCAGCTTGGCCGGTGGGAGCGGCTACACCTTC. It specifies CASSLAGGSGYTF.

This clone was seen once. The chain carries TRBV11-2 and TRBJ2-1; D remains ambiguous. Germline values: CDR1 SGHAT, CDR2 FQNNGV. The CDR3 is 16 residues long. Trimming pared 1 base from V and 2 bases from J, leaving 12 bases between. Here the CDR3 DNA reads TGTGCCAGCAGCTTAGGACCGCCGGGTCCCTACAATGAGCAGTTCTTC. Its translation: CASSLGPPGPYNEQFF.

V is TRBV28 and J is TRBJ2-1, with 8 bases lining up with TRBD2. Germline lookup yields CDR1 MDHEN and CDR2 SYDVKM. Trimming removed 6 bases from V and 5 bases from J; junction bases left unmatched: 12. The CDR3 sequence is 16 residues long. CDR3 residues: CASSDLGLSGNNEQFF. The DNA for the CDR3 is TGTGCCAGCAGCGACCTGGGGCTTAGCGGGAACAATGAGCAGTTCTTC.

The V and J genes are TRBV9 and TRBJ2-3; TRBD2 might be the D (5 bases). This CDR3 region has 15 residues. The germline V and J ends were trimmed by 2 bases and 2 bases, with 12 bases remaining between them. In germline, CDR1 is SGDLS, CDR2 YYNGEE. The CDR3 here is CASSVSPGITDTQYF. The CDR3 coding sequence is TGTGCCAGCAGCGTCTCTCCGGGAATCACAGATACGCAGTATTTT.

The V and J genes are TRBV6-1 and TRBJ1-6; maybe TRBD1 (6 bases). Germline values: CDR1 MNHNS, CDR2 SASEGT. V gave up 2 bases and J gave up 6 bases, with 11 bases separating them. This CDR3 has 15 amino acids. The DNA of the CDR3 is TGTGCCAGCAGTGAAAACCAGGGGAGTAATTCACCCCTCCACTTT. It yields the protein CASSENQGSNSPLHF.

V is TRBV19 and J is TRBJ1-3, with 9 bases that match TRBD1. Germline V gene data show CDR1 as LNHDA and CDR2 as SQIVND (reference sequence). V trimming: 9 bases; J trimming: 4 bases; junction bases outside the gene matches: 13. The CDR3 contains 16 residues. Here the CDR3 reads CASTPGQGSSGNTIYF. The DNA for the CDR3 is TGTGCCAGCACCCCGGGACAGGGAAGTTCGGGAAACACCATATATTTT.